The sequence of this TCR beta chain was determined in a study of human T cells and chemical hapten exposure. About the research overall: Small pooled library volume differences mainly caused per-sample TCR yield variation. The study, taken as a whole, reports: No shift was seen in TCRs above 1 in 1000 frequency with DPC sensitization.

Time point given: patch test 3, about 24 weeks after DPC sensitization. Treatment indicated: therapeutic diphenylcyclopropenone sensitization with weekly scalp DPC. Worth noting for this clonotype: Its specificity is unknown.

With V trimmed by 5 bases and J by 7 bases, 3 bases remained unmatched. This CDR3 is built from 13 residues. Library preparation tagged each individual cDNA molecule with a unique molecular identifier. TCRdb re-derived calls from the RACE reads in MiXCR, one entry per CDR3 protein. Here the sample spans about 97,000 distinct CDR3 sequences, 25% to 30% being singletons. The sample in question was whole blood, obtained in connection with sensitization to the hapten diphenylcyclopropenone (DPC). This TCR was sampled from a man aged 35 to 55 with alopecia areata. Some clones in this sample may be carry-over from other donors' samples. The chain combines TRBV12-3 or TRBV12-4 with TRBJ2-2; 8 bases align to TRBD1. The CDR3 here is CASSPGQGGELFF. DNA of the CDR3: TGTGCCAGCAGTCCCGGACAGGGCGGGGAGCTGTTTTTT.